Below are 28 T cell receptor beta chains sequenced from a single sample in a study of shared T cell receptors in the human thymus. Repertoires were generated with immunoSEQ multiplex PCR, while TCRdb's copy carries only in-frame clones and drops some. The table lists hundreds of thousands of clones, approximately 85% of them singletons. These sequences were also reported in another study, on human thymus T cells.

Sequenced material: thymocytes. The receptors shown here come from a girl under three years old with a congenital heart defect.

Written as DNA, the CDR3 is TGCGCCAGCAGCTTGGTAGTGACAAGCACAGATACGCAGTATTTT. Translating it yields CASSLVVTSTDTQYF. The chain couples TRBV5-1 to TRBJ2-3; no clear D. V lost 0 bases and J lost 0, with 8 bases in between. CDR1 is SGHRS and CDR2 is YFSETQ in the germline V gene. The CDR3 has 15 residues.

As regards this clone: One end of the junction varies from germline; a read error may be responsible. This same CDR3 is encoded by further DNA sequences in the sample. The rearrangement links TRBV6-7 to TRBJ1-6; D call uncertain. TRBV6-7 is given ORF status, its function remaining uncertain. The CDR3 loop spans 16 amino acids. The CDR3 sequence is CASTGLPSSYNSPLHF. In DNA, the CDR3 is TGTGCCAGCACCGGACTCCCCAGCTCCTATAATTCCCCCCTCCACTTT.

V usage is TRBV29-1 and J usage is TRBJ2-7; 8 positions match TRBD2. Germline CDR1 reads SQVTM; CDR2 reads ANQGSEA. V lost 1 base to trimming and J lost 4 bases; unmatched junction nucleotides: 24. There are 20 residues in the CDR3. The DNA of the CDR3 is TGCAGCGTTGAAGTGGGTAAGGGCGGGGGGAGACCTAGGCTAGGTTACGAGCAGTACTTC. It translates to CSVEVGKGGGRPRLGYEQYF.

V is TRBV28 and J is TRBJ2-7; no clear D. This CDR3 comprises 15 residues. V was trimmed by 3 bases and J by 3 bases, leaving 15 bases between them. Germline V gene lookup returns CDR1 MDHEN and CDR2 SYDVKM. The CDR3 loop reads CASSFARQPNYEQYF. DNA of the CDR3: TGTGCCAGCAGTTTTGCTAGGCAGCCGAACTACGAGCAGTACTTC. The variable domain in full, with the rest retrieved from reference TRBV28 and TRBJ2-7, is DVKVTQSSRYLVKRTGEKVFLECVQDMDHENMFWYRQDPGLGLRLIYFSYDVKMKEKGDIPEGYSVSREKKERFSLILESASTNQTSMYLCASSFARQPNYEQYFGPGTRLTVT.

V and J are TRBV10-3 and TRBJ2-5, with 7 positions matching TRBD2. Trimming removed 5 bases from V and 4 bases from J; junction bases left unmatched: 19. Germline-derived CDR1 and CDR2 are ENHRY and SYGVKD. The CDR3 spans 18 residues. CDR3 nucleotide sequence: TGTGCCATCAGTCCAAGACTAGCCCCATCGATGGGAGGAGAGACCCAGTACTTC. Its protein is CAISPRLAPSMGGETQYF.

The chain links TRBV4-1 to TRBJ2-7; TRBD2 is a possible D gene (5 bases). V was clipped by 8 bases and J by 0 bases, with 8 bases between them. This CDR3 spans 12 amino acids. The V gene's germline CDR1 is MGHRA and CDR2 YSYEKL. CDR3 sequence reads: CASGELSYEQYF. The CDR3 nucleotides are TGCGCCAGCGGGGAGCTCTCCTACGAGCAGTACTTC.

The V and J genes are TRBV5-1 and TRBJ1-2, with D possibly TRBD1 on 5 matching bases. In germline, CDR1 is SGHRS, CDR2 YFSETQ. Trimming removed 2 bases from V and 2 bases from J, with 13 bases in between. The CDR3 length is 15 residues. The CDR3 loop reads CASSLQKTDNYGYTF. CDR3 nucleotide sequence: TGCGCCAGCAGCTTACAGAAGACAGACAACTATGGCTACACCTTC.

As regards this clone: This sample also contains other DNA sequences that code for the same CDR3. The J gene is TRBJ1-1, the V gene TRBV5-1; D may be TRBD1 (5 bases). The CDR3 sequence is 12 residues long. The germline gives CDR1 SGHRS, CDR2 YFSETQ. V was trimmed by 1 base and J by 5 bases, leaving 6 bases between them. The CDR3 here is CASSLRGTEAFF. The CDR3 nucleotides are TGCGCCAGCAGCTTGCGGGGGACTGAAGCTTTCTTT.

The chain joins TRBV6-1 to TRBJ2-7, with D perhaps matching TRBD1 (6 bases). CDR1 is MNHNS, CDR2 SASEGT, per germline. This CDR3 has 15 residues. Between the trimmed V and J ends, which lost 7 bases and 4 bases, there was a span of 20 bases. CDR3 in DNA: TGTGCCAGCACCACAGGGCAGGGCGATTATTACGAGCAGTACTTC. The encoded protein is CASTTGQGDYYEQYF.

V usage is TRBV13 and J usage is TRBJ1-2; maybe TRBD1 (6 bases). The length of the CDR3 is 13 residues. Germline V gene data show CDR1 as PRHDT and CDR2 as FYEKMQ (reference sequence). Trimming took off 4 bases at V and 4 bases at J, with 10 bases between the two ends. The CDR3 loop reads CASSSRGAYGYTF. In DNA, the CDR3 is TGTGCCAGCAGCTCCAGGGGTGCCTATGGCTACACCTTC.

The chain employs TRBV7-3 and TRBJ2-3; tentative D call: TRBD1 (6 bases). The CDR3 contains 17 residues. Between the trimmed V and J ends, which lost 5 bases and 3 bases, there was a span of 21 bases. Germline V gene sequence: CDR1 SGHTA, CDR2 FQGTGA. The CDR3 spells CASSRSENRARTDTQYF. The CDR3 coding sequence is TGTGCCAGCAGCAGATCCGAAAACAGGGCGCGGACAGATACGCAGTATTTT.

This clone was recorded once. The chain is built from TRBV29-1 and TRBJ1-4, with D possibly being TRBD1 (5 bases). V shed 6 bases and J shed 7 bases, with 15 bases lying between them. From germline, CDR1 is SQVTM and CDR2 ANQGSEA. The CDR3 runs to 13 residues. The CDR3, as DNA: TGCAGCGTACCCGGTGGGGGGGGTGAAAAACTGTTTTTT. Translated, it gives CSVPGGGGEKLFF.

V and J are TRBV7-6 and TRBJ2-5; D is perhaps TRBD2 (5 bases). Trimming shortened V by 0 bases and J by 5 bases, and 7 bases separated the two germline ends. Germline lookup yields CDR1 SGHVS and CDR2 FNYEAQ. This CDR3 spans 13 amino acids. In DNA form, the CDR3 reads TGTGCCAGCAGCTTAGCTAGCGAGGAGACCCAGTACTTC. It translates to CASSLASEETQYF.

The rearrangement uses TRBV28 and TRBJ2-5; 8 bases fit TRBD1. V shed 2 bases and J 2 bases; nucleotides not matched to a gene: 13. Germline-derived CDR1 and CDR2 are MDHEN and SYDVKM. The CDR3 is 18 amino acids. The CDR3 nucleotides are TGTGCCAGCAGTTTACCACTCCCGGACAGGGATGAGCAAGAGACCCAGTACTTC. Its translation is CASSLPLPDRDEQETQYF.

The chain employs TRBV27 and TRBJ2-3, with 10 bases identical to TRBD2. This CDR3 has 15 residues. Losses at the gene ends were 5 bases for V and 10 bases for J; bases not matched to a gene: 12. The germline V gene has CDR1 MNHEY and CDR2 SMNVEV (reference sequence). The CDR3 loop reads CASSPWTSGTVAQYF. The CDR3 bases are TGTGCCAGCAGTCCCTGGACTAGCGGAACTGTGGCGCAGTATTTT.

This chain connects TRBV5-1 to TRBJ1-1; possible D gene TRBD1, 5 bases. CDR3 length equals 12 residues. Trimming stripped 0 bases from V and 8 bases from J, with 8 bases between. Germline V gene sequence: CDR1 SGHRS, CDR2 YFSETQ. This CDR3 reads CASSLVGGEAFF. The CDR3 coding sequence is TGCGCCAGCAGCTTGGTTGGGGGGGAAGCTTTCTTT.

In its sample, this clone was seen a few times. CDR3 sequence reads: CASTLGGRGLSYEQFF. The CDR3 DNA sequence: TGTGCCAGCACCCTCGGGGGGCGGGGTCTAAGCTATGAGCAGTTCTTC. V usage is TRBV7-2 and J usage is TRBJ2-1; possibly TRBD2 for D (7 bases). Deletions cut 7 bases from V and 8 bases from J, with 24 bases between. The CDR3 consists of 16 residues. CDR1 is SGHTA, CDR2 FQGNSA, per germline. The whole variable domain, remainder taken from reference TRBV7-2 and TRBJ2-1, is GAGVSQSPSNKVTEKGKDVELRCDPISGHTALYWYRQSLGQGLEFLIYFQGNSAPDKSGLPSDRFSAERTGGSVSTLTIQRTQQEDSAVYLCASTLGGRGLSYEQFFGPGTRLTVL.

This clone has just a few counts. The CDR3 sequence is CASGYEDTKNTEAFF. The CDR3 nucleotides are TGTGCTAGTGGTTACGAGGACACAAAGAACACTGAAGCTTTCTTT. The gene calls are TRBV12-5 and TRBJ1-1; maybe TRBD1 (5 bases). V gave up 4 bases and J gave up 1 base, with 13 bases separating them. The germline V gene encodes CDR1 LGHNT and CDR2 FRNRAP. The CDR3 has 15 residues.

The chain links TRBV6-1 to TRBJ1-2, with D uncertain. Germline lookup yields CDR1 MNHNS and CDR2 SASEGT. The CDR3 is 13 residues long. Trimming took off 1 base at V and 3 bases at J, with 6 bases between the two ends. This chain's CDR3 is CASSEVGHYGYTF. The CDR3 DNA is TGTGCCAGCAGTGAAGTCGGTCACTATGGCTACACCTTC.

The genes are TRBV10-3 and TRBJ1-1; 11 nucleotides agree with TRBD1. The CDR3 contains 14 residues. From germline, CDR1 is ENHRY and CDR2 SYGVKD. Germline trimming cut 8 bases from V and 5 bases from J; bases unmatched to any gene: 7. CDR3 coding DNA: TGTGCCATCGGGGACAGGGGGTCGGAGACTGAAGCTTTCTTT. Protein product: CAIGDRGSETEAFF.

This clone was counted once. V and J are TRBV7-2 and TRBJ2-7, with D perhaps TRBD2 (6 bases). The CDR3 is 15 residues long. Germline lookup yields CDR1 SGHTA and CDR2 FQGNSA. V was pared by 5 bases and J by 5 bases, with 19 bases between. CDR3 sequence reads: CASSPRDFPRHEQYF. The CDR3 DNA reads TGTGCCAGCAGCCCCCGGGACTTCCCACGGCACGAGCAGTACTTC. The full variable domain, rest sourced from reference TRBV7-2 and TRBJ2-7, is GAGVSQSPSNKVTEKGKDVELRCDPISGHTALYWYRQSLGQGLEFLIYFQGNSAPDKSGLPSDRFSAERTGGSVSTLTIQRTQQEDSAVYLCASSPRDFPRHEQYFGPGTRLTVT.

The chain recombines TRBV6-4 with TRBJ1-2; D is unclear. CDR1 and CDR2 (germline): MRHNA, SNTAGT. V lost 0 bases and J lost 6, with 5 bases in between. CDR3 length equals 12 residues. CDR3 loop: CASSDSYNGYTF. The CDR3 DNA follows: TGTGCCAGCAGTGACTCGTATAATGGCTACACCTTC.

The rearrangement links TRBV6-1 to TRBJ1-2; TRBD1 matches at 7 bases. The length of the CDR3 is 17 residues. After removal of 2 bases from V and 6 bases from J, the junction contained 15 bases not matched to a gene. Germline loops: CDR1 MNHNS, CDR2 SASEGT. Here the CDR3 reads CASSETVWGLTGDGYTF. In DNA form, the CDR3 reads TGTGCCAGCAGTGAAACGGTTTGGGGATTAACAGGGGATGGCTACACCTTC.

This chain connects TRBV5-1 to TRBJ2-3, with D possibly TRBD1 on 6 matching bases. This CDR3 region has 14 residues. Per the germline V gene, CDR1 is SGHRS and CDR2 is YFSETQ. The V and J ends lost 1 base and 4 bases respectively, with 10 bases between them. The CDR3 loop is CASSLKGVADTQYF. As DNA, the CDR3 is TGCGCCAGCAGCTTGAAGGGGGTGGCAGATACGCAGTATTTT.

V gene TRBV5-6 combines with J gene TRBJ1-2; 7 bases align to TRBD1. The V and J ends lost 4 bases and 2 bases, in that order; junction bases with no gene match: 11. The CDR3 is made up of 16 amino acids. The V gene's germline CDR1 is SGHDT and CDR2 YYEEEE. The CDR3 loop is CASSQRYRGRNYGYTF. CDR3 in DNA: TGTGCCAGCAGCCAAAGGTACAGGGGACGAAACTATGGCTACACCTTC.

The rearrangement links TRBV19 to TRBJ1-4; tentative D call: TRBD1 (5 bases). The CDR3 consists of 15 residues. Germline assignment: CDR1 LNHDA and CDR2 SQIVND (reference sequence). Trimming left V 0 bases short and J 10 bases short, with 15 bases between. This CDR3 is CASSIDTPGGGKLFF. The CDR3 DNA reads as TGTGCCAGTAGTATAGATACCCCCGGGGGTGGAAAACTGTTTTTT.

V usage is TRBV11-2 and J usage is TRBJ2-1; TRBD2 matches 12 bases. Germline CDR1 is SGHAT and CDR2 is FQNNGV. The V segment lost 1 base and the J segment 2 bases; nucleotides outside the gene matches: 6. The CDR3 consists of 18 residues. In DNA, the CDR3 is TGTGCCAGCAGCTTAGGACTAGCGGGGGCCATTACCTACAATGAGCAGTTCTTC. Its translation is CASSLGLAGAITYNEQFF.

The chain employs TRBV14 and TRBJ2-5; 9 nucleotides align to TRBD1. The CDR3 length is 16 residues. Germline V lookup: CDR1 SGHDN, CDR2 FVKESK. Trimming at V came to 2 bases and at J to 0 bases, leaving 4 bases not matched to a gene. CDR3 in amino acids: CASSQLGQGYQETQYF. CDR3 DNA sequence: TGTGCCAGCAGCCAACTTGGACAGGGGTACCAAGAGACCCAGTACTTC.